One and the same sample provided the 15 T cell receptor beta chains below, sequenced in a study of monozygotic twins with inflammatory bowel disease. From its re-call of the 5' RACE reads, TCRdb lists each CDR3 protein once, without DNA. This table holds approximately 400,000 distinct CDR3 sequences. Sequenced input: blood. These receptors were obtained from a human donor with ulcerative colitis or Crohn's disease, or a healthy co-twin of an affected twin (not recorded which).

The chain joins TRBV28 to TRBJ1-2; TCRdb lists TRBD1, though no DNA is available to test this call. Germline loops: CDR1 MDHEN, CDR2 SYDVKM. This CDR3 spans 14 amino acids. This CDR3 is CASSLTGGHYGYTF.

CDR3 amino acids: CASSLRTGNDEQYF. V and J are TRBV5-1 and TRBJ2-7; the D call of TRBD1 rests on TCRdb alone, since no DNA is present to check it. Germline V lookup: CDR1 SGHRS, CDR2 YFSETQ. The CDR3 length is 14 residues.

The chain links TRBV7-6 to TRBJ2-2; without DNA, the TCRdb call of TRBD2 cannot be checked. Per germline, CDR1 SGHVS and CDR2 FNYEAQ. The CDR3 extends over 18 amino acids. The CDR3 sequence is CASSFFFTSGSGTGELFF.

The chain couples TRBV2 to TRBJ1-2; absent DNA, TCRdb's TRBD1 call cannot be checked. The CDR3 contains 13 residues. Germline CDR1 is SNHLY and CDR2 is FYNNEI. CDR3 region: CASSPQGFYGYTF.

The rearrangement links TRBV5-1 to TRBJ2-7; TCRdb's D call of TRBD1 is untestable without DNA. Germline assignment: CDR1 SGHRS and CDR2 YFSETQ. The CDR3 contains 15 residues. Here the CDR3 reads CASSLPMGVSYEQYF. Filled out from reference TRBV5-1 and TRBJ2-7, the complete variable domain reads KAGVTQTPRYLIKTRGQQVTLSCSPISGHRSVSWYQQTPGQGLQFLFEYFSETQRNKGNFPGRFSGRQFSNSRSEMNVSTLELGDSALYLCASSLPMGVSYEQYFGPGTRLTVT.

The V and J genes are TRBV5-1 and TRBJ1-6. Germline V gene sequence: CDR1 SGHRS, CDR2 YFSETQ. This CDR3 region has 15 residues. The CDR3 reads CASSLDGQENSPLHF.

The rearrangement uses TRBV5-1 and TRBJ2-5; TCRdb picks TRBD1, but there is no DNA to check that call. CDR3 length: 17 amino acids. In germline, CDR1 is SGHRS, CDR2 YFSETQ. CDR3 sequence: CASSLSITGSGQETQYF.

This CDR3 is CASSFDQRAGATYEQYF. The rearrangement joins TRBV5-1 to TRBJ2-7. Germline V lookup: CDR1 SGHRS, CDR2 YFSETQ. This CDR3 has 17 amino acids.

The chain joins TRBV12-3 or TRBV12-4 to TRBJ1-5; TCRdb selects TRBD1, and the lack of DNA leaves this call unchecked. CDR3 length equals 14 residues. The CDR3 region is CASSFDSLNQPQHF.

This sequence joins TRBV4-1 and TRBJ2-3; TCRdb lists TRBD2, though no DNA is available to test this call. Germline CDR1 MGHRA, CDR2 YSYEKL. CDR3 length equals 18 residues. This CDR3 is CASSQDLSGGARADTQYF.

The rearrangement joins TRBV7-2 to TRBJ1-5. CDR3 length equals 14 residues. The V gene's germline CDR1 is SGHTA and CDR2 FQGNSA. The CDR3 sequence: CASSSDLTYQPQHF. The variable domain in full, completed from reference TRBV7-2 and TRBJ1-5, reads GAGVSQSPSNKVTEKGKDVELRCDPISGHTALYWYRQSLGQGLEFLIYFQGNSAPDKSGLPSDRFSAERTGGSVSTLTIQRTQQEDSAVYLCASSSDLTYQPQHFGDGTRLSIL.

J is TRBJ1-1 and V is TRBV20-1. In germline, CDR1 is DFQATT, CDR2 SNEGSKA (reference sequence). The CDR3 is 15 amino acids. CDR3 protein: CSAPRSRLGNTEAFF.

V is TRBV7-6 and J is TRBJ2-1; the D call of TRBD2 rests on TCRdb alone, since no DNA is present to check it. The CDR3 is made up of 16 amino acids. Germline CDR1 reads SGHVS; CDR2 reads FNYEAQ. This chain's CDR3 is CASTHSGGVPTDEQFF.

This rearrangement joins TRBV9 to TRBJ1-1; TCRdb's D gene call, TRBD1, goes unchecked for lack of DNA. The CDR3 is 14 residues long. Germline CDR1 is SGDLS and CDR2 is YYNGEE. This CDR3 reads CASSVRDRGPEAFF.

The rearrangement links TRBV24-1 to TRBJ2-1; there is no DNA to check the TCRdb D call of TRBD1. The CDR3 consists of 18 residues. The germline V gene has CDR1 KGHDR and CDR2 SFDVKD. This CDR3 is CATSDLHSGTGFRDEQFF.